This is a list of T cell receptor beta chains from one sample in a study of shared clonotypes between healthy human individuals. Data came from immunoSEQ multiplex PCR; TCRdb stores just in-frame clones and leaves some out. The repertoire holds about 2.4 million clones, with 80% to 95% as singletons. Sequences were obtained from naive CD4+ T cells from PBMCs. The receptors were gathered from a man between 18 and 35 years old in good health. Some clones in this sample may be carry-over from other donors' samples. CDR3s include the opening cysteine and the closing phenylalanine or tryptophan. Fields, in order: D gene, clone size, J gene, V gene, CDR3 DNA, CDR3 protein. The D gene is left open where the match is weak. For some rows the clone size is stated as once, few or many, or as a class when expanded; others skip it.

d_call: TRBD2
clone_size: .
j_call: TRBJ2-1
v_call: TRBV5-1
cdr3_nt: TGCGCCAGCAGCTTAACCGGGACTAGCATGACGGGTTTTTTGTTCTTC
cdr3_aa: CASSLTGTSMTGFLFF

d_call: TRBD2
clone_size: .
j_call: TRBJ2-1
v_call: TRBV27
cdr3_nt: TGTGCCAGCAGTATCCGCTCCCTAGCGGGTCTCTACAATGAGCAGTTCTTC
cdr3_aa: CASSIRSLAGLYNEQFF

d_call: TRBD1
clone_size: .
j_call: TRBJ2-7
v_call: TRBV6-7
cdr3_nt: TGTGCCAGCAGTTACACCCACAGGGGTCGGAGTAACGAGCAGTACTTC
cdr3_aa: CASSYTHRGRSNEQYF

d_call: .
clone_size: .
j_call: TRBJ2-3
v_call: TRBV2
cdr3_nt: TGTGCCAGCAGCCTTCTTAGAGGCACAGATACGCAGTATTTT
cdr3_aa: CASSLLRGTDTQYF

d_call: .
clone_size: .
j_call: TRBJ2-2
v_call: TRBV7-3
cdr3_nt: TGTGCCAGCAGCTTAACCAGTCCGGGCGGGGGCGCCACCGGGGAGCTGTTTTTT
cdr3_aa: CASSLTSPGGGATGELFF

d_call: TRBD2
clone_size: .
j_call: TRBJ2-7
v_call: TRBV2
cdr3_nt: TGTGCCAGCAGTGGGACTAGCGGGACCCCCAACGAGCAGTACTTC
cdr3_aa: CASSGTSGTPNEQYF

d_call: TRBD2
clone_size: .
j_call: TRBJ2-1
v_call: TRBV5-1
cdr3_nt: TGCGCCAGCGCACTGCAACTAGCGGGAAAGGGGAATGAGCAGTTCTTC
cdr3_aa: CASALQLAGKGNEQFF

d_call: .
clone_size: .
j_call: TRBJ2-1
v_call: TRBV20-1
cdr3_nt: TGCAGTGCGGGGTCCTACAATGAGCAGTTCTTC
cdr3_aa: CSAGSYNEQFF

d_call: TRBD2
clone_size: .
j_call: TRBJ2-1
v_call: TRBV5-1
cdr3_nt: TGCGCCAGCACCTGGGAGGGATCGTCCTACAATGAGCAGTTCTTC
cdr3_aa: CASTWEGSSYNEQFF

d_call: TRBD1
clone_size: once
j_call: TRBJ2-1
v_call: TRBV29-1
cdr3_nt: TGCAGCACATCCGGGACAGTAGGCGATGAGCAGTTCTTC
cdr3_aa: CSTSGTVGDEQFF

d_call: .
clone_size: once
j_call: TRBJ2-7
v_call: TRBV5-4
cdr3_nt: TGTGCCAGCAGCTTGTCCCTAGCGCCTTCCTACGAGCAGTACTTC
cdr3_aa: CASSLSLAPSYEQYF

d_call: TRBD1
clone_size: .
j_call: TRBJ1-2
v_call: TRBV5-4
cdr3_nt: TGTGCCAGCAGCACCCCGGGACAGGGACGTGGCTACACCTTC
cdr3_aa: CASSTPGQGRGYTF

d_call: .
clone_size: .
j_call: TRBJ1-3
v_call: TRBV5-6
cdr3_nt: TGTGCCAGCAGCTCGCTGGGATTTACCATATATTTT
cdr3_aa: CASSSLGFTIYF

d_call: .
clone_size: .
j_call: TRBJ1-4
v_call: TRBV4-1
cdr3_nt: TGCGCCAGCAGCCGCCTTGGGGGGGGCCGGAGTAATGAAAAACTGTTTTTT
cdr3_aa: CASSRLGGGRSNEKLFF

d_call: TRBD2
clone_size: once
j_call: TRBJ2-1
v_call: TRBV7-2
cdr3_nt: TGTGCCAGCAGTTTGCGGGAGGGCGATGAGCAGTTCTTC
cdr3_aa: CASSLREGDEQFF

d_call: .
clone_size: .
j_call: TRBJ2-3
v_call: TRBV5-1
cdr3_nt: TGCGCCAGCAGCACAGGGTTTAGCGGAGGGGCCTACTTTGGCACAGATACGCAGTATTTT
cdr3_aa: CASSTGFSGGAYFGTDTQYF

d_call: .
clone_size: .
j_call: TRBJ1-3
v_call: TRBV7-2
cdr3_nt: TGTGCCAGCAGCTCTTCTCCGGGACGGAGCTCTGGAAACACCATATATTTT
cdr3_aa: CASSSSPGRSSGNTIYF

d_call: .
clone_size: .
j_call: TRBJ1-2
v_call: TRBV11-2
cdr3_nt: TGTGCCAGCAGCTTAGGGGCTTTCTTTGGCTACACCTTC
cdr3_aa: CASSLGAFFGYTF

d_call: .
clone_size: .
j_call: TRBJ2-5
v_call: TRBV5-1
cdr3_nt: TGCGCCAGCAGCTTGGTGACTAGCCAAGAGACCCAGTACTTC
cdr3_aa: CASSLVTSQETQYF

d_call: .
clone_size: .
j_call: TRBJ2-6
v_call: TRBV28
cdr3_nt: TGTGCCAGCAGTTACCAGGGCTCTGGGGCCAACGTCCTGACTTTC
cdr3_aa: CASSYQGSGANVLTF

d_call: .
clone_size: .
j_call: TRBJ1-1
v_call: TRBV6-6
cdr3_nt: TGTGCCAGCAAAGGCCCGTCCCCGACTTTTCCCCCTGAAGCTTTCTTT
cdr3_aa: CASKGPSPTFPPEAFF

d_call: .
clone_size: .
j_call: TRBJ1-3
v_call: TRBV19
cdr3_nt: TGTGCCAGTAGTATGCGGGGCTCTGGAAACACCATATATTTT
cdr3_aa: CASSMRGSGNTIYF

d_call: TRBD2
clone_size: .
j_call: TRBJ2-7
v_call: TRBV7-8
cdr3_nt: TGTGCCAGCAGCCCGGGAGGGCGAGCCTACGAGCAGTACTTC
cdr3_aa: CASSPGGRAYEQYF

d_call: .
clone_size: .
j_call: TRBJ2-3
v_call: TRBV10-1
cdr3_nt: TGCGCCAGCAGTTTACAGCGCACAGATACGCAGTATTTT
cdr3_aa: CASSLQRTDTQYF

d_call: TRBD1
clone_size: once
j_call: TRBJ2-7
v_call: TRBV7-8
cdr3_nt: TGTGCCAGCAGCCCCGACAGGGTCTCCTCCTACGAGCAGTACTTC
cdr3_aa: CASSPDRVSSYEQYF

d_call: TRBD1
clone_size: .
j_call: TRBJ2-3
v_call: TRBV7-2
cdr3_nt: TGTGCCAGCAGCTTAAGGGGACAGGGGGTAACAGATACGCAGTATTTT
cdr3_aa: CASSLRGQGVTDTQYF

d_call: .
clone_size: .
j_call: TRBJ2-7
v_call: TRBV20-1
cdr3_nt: TGCAGTGCTAGGAGGGGGTACGAGCAGTACTTC
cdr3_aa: CSARRGYEQYF

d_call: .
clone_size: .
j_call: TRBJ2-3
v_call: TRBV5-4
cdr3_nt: TGTGCCAGCAGCTTGGGGGGGAGCCTCAATGATACGCAGTATTTT
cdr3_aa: CASSLGGSLNDTQYF

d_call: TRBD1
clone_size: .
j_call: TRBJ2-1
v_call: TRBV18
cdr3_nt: TGTGCCAGCTCACCGGGGACAGTCAATGAGCAGTTCTTC
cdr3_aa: CASSPGTVNEQFF

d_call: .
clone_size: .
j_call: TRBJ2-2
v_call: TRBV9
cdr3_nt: TGTGCCAGCAGCGTCCGTCCCAACACCGGGGAGCTGTTTTTT
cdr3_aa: CASSVRPNTGELFF

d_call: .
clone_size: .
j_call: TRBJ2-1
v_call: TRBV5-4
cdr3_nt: TGTGCCAGCAATTTCGGCGAAAGCTCCTACAATGAGCAGTTCTTC
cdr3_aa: CASNFGESSYNEQFF

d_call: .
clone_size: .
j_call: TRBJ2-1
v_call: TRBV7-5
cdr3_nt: TGTGTCAGAAGCTTATTTCTCGTTGTAGCGGGGGACCATGAGCAGTTCTTC
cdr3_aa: CVRSLFLVVAGDHEQFF

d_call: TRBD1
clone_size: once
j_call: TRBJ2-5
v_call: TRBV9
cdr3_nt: TGTGCCAGCAGCGTAGGTCAGGGGGCAGGGGAGACCCAGTACTTC
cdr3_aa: CASSVGQGAGETQYF

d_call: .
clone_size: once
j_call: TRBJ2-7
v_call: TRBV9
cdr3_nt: TGTGCCAGCAGCGTAATTAACCGAGGGCTTGGCGAGCAGTACTTC
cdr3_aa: CASSVINRGLGEQYF

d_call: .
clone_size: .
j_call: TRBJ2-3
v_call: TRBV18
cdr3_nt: TGTGCCAGCTCACCGTCTGGAAGAGATACGCAGTATTTT
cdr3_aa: CASSPSGRDTQYF

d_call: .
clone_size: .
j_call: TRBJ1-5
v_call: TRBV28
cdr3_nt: TGTGCCAGCAGTTTCGGGGGGAGCATTCAGCCCCAGCATTTT
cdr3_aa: CASSFGGSIQPQHF

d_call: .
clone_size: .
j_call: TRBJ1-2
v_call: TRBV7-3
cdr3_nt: TGTGCCAGCAGCTTACTGGCAGCAAATTCTGTCTATGGCTACACCTTC
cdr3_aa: CASSLLAANSVYGYTF

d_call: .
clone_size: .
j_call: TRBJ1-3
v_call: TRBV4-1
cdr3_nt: TGCGCCAGCAGCTCAACAGGGCCGGGTGGAAACACCATATATTTT
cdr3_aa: CASSSTGPGGNTIYF

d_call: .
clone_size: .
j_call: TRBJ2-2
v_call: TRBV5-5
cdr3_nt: TGTGCCAGCAGCTCGCTGGTGCAGGCCACCGGGGAGCTGTTTTTT
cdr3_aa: CASSSLVQATGELFF

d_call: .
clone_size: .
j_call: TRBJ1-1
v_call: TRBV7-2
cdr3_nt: TGTGCCAGCAAAGACTTTGGGGGGAACACTGAAGCTTTCTTT
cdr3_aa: CASKDFGGNTEAFF

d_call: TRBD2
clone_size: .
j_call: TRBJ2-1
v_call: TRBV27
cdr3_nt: TGTGCCAGCGGGGTCCCGGCTAGCGGGGTGGATGAGCAGTTCTTC
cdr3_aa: CASGVPASGVDEQFF

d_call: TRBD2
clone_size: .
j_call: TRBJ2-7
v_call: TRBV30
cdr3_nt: TGTGCCTGGACTAGCGGGAACTCCTACGAGCAGTACTTC
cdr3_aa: CAWTSGNSYEQYF

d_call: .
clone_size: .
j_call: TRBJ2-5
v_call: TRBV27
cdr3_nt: TGTGCCAGCAGCCCTAGAACAGCGGGAGAGACCCAGTACTTC
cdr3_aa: CASSPRTAGETQYF

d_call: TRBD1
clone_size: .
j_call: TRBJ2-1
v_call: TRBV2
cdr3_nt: TGTGCCAGCAGAGCGACAGGGGGCTGGTACAATGAGCAGTTCTTC
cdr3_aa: CASRATGGWYNEQFF

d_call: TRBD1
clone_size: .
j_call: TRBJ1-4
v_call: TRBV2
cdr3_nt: TGTGCCAGCAAAGGGGACAGGTATAATGAAAAACTGTTTTTT
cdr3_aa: CASKGDRYNEKLFF

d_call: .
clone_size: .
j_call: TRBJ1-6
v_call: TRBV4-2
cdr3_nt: TGTGCCAGCAGCCAAGAGGGGCTCCGGACCCTCCACTTT
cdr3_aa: CASSQEGLRTLHF

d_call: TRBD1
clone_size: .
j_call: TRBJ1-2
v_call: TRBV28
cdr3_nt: TGTGCCAGCAGTGGGGAAGGGGGCCTCATTCTACGATATGGCTACACCTTC
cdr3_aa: CASSGEGGLILRYGYTF

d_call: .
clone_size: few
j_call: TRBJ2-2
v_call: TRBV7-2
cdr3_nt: TGTGCCCCCACGGGTCCGGTGGCCGGGGAGCTGTTTTTT
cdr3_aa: CAPTGPVAGELFF

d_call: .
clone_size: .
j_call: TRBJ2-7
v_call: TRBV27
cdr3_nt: TGTGCCAGCAGTTTGGGGGGGGCCCGCGAGCAGTACTTC
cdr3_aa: CASSLGGAREQYF